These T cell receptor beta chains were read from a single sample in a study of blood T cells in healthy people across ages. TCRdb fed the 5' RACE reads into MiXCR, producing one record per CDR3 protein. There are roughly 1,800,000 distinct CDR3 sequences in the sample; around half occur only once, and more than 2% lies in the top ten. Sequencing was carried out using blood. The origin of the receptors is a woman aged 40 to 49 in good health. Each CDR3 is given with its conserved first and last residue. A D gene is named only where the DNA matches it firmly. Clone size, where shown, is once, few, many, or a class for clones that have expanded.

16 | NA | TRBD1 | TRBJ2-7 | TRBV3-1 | CASSQRGTGISYEQYF | TGTGCCAGCAGCCAACGCGGGACAGGGATATCCTACGAGCAGTACTTC
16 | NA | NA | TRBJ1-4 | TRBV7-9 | CASSLKSHPRGEKLFF | TGTGCCAGCAGCTTAAAGAGCCACCCGAGGGGTGAAAAACTGTTTTTT
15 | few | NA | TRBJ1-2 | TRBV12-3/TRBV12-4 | CASSLSTGRFYGYTF | TGTGCCAGCAGTTTGTCAACGGGCCGGTTCTATGGCTACACCTTC
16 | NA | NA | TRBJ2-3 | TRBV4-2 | CASSQEETGSTDTQYF | TGTGCCAGCAGCCAAGAAGAGACGGGGAGTACAGATACGCAGTATTTT
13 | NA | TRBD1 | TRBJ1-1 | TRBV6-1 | CASSERTGLEAFF | TGTGCCAGCAGTGAAAGGACAGGGCTTGAAGCTTTCTTT
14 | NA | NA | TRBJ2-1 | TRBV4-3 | CASASRGSYNEQFF | TGCGCCAGCGCCTCGAGGGGGTCCTACAATGAGCAGTTCTTC
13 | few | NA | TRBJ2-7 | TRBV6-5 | CASSPTSDSEQYF | TGTGCCAGCAGTCCGACCTCGGACTCTGAGCAGTACTTC
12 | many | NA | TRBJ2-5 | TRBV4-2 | CASSQDRATQYF | TGTGCCAGCAGCCAAGATCGAGCCACCCAGTACTTC
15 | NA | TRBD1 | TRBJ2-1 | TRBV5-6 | CASSHTGTGSPEQFF | TGTGCCAGCAGCCACACGGGGACAGGGAGTCCTGAGCAGTTCTTC
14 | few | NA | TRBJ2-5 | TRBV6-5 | CASRITVGGETQYF | TGTGCCAGCAGAATAACCGTGGGTGGGGAGACCCAGTACTTC
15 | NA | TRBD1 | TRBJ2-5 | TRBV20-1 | CSARIRSRGQETQYF | TGCAGTGCTAGAATCCGTAGCAGGGGGCAAGAGACCCAGTACTTC
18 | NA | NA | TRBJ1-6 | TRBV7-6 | CASSSKGSRNVYNSPLHF | TGTGCCAGCAGCTCTAAGGGGAGCAGAAATGTTTATAATTCACCCCTCCACTTT
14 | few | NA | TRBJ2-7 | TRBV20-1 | CSAEGAGGSHEQYF | TGCAGTGCGGAGGGGGCAGGGGGTAGTCACGAGCAGTACTTC
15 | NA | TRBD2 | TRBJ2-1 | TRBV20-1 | CSVKTSGGASYEQFF | TGCAGTGTTAAAACTAGCGGGGGGGCGTCTTATGAGCAGTTCTTC
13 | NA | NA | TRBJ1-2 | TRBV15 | CATSSGTGGGYTF | TGTGCCACCAGCAGCGGAACAGGAGGGGGCTACACCTTC
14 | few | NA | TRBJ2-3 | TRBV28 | CASSWDGSTDTQYF | TGTGCCAGCAGTTGGGATGGTAGCACAGATACGCAGTATTTT
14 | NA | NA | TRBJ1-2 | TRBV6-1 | CAISLVRANYGYTF | TGTGCCATCTCGTTAGTGCGGGCTAACTATGGCTACACCTTC
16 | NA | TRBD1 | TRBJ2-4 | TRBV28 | CASSLVPGQSQNIQYF | TGTGCCAGCAGTTTAGTGCCGGGACAGTCCCAAAACATTCAGTACTTC
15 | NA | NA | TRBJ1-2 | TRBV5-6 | CASSLLYTRGYGYTF | TGTGCCAGCAGCTTGCTTTACACACGGGGTTACGGCTACACCTTC
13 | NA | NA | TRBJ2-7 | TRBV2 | CAGSELGVHEQYF | TGTGCCGGCAGTGAATTAGGGGTCCACGAGCAGTACTTC
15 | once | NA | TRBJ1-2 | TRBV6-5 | CASTTTTGTHYGYTF | TGTGCCAGCACTACAACGACAGGCACTCACTATGGCTACACCTTC
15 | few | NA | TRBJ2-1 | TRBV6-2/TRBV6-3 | CASSSPTRTGNEQFF | TGTGCCAGCAGTTCGCCCACCCGGACGGGGAATGAGCAGTTCTTC
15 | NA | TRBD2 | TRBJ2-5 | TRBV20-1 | CSAGVAGGQYETQYF | TGCAGTGCTGGAGTAGCGGGGGGGCAATATGAGACCCAGTACTTC
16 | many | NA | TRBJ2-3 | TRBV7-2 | CASSFGLAWGTDTQYF | TGTGCCAGCAGCTTCGGGCTAGCGTGGGGCACAGATACGCAGTATTTT
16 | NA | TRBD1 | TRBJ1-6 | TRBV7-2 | CASSSLSGTGDSPLHF | TGTGCCAGCAGCTCATTGTCGGGGACAGGGGATTCACCCCTCCACTTT
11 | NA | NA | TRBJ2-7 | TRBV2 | CASSACYEQYF | TGTGCCAGCAGTGCTTGCTACGAGCAGTACTTT
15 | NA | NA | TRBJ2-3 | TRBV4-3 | CASSQWHSSADTQYF | TGCGCCAGCAGCCAATGGCATTCTAGCGCAGATACGCAGTATTTT
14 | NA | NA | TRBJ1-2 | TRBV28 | CASSLGGAPSGYTF | TGTGCCAGCAGTTTAGGAGGGGCGCCGAGTGGCTACACCTTC
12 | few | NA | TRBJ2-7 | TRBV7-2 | CASSRISHEQYF | TGTGCCAGCAGCCGGATTAGCCACGAGCAGTACTTC
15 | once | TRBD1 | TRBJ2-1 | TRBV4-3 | CASSQVPGGWNEQFF | TGCGCCAGCAGCCAAGTCCCAGGGGGCTGGAATGAGCAGTTCTTC
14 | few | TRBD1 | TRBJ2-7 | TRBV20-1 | CSANGQGWVYEQYF | TGCAGTGCTAATGGACAGGGCTGGGTCTACGAGCAGTACTTC
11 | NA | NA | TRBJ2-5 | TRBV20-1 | CTLDAQETQYF | TGCACCCTAGATGCACAAGAGACCCAGTACTTC
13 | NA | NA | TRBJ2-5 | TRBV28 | CASWRGGLETQYF | TGTGCCAGTTGGAGGGGGGGCTTGGAGACCCAGTACTTC
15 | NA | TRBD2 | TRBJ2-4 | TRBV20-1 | CSARPRGLAGFYPYF | TGCAGTGCTAGACCAAGGGGACTAGCGGGGTTTTATCCGTACTTC
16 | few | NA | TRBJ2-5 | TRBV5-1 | CASSLETDGLLRKQYF | TGCGCCAGCAGCTTGGAAACGGACGGTCTCCTACGAAAGCAGTACTTC
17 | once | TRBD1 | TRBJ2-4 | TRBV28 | CASRTTGQGAVKNIQYF | TGTGCCAGCAGGACTACGGGACAGGGGGCGGTAAAAAACATTCAGTACTTC
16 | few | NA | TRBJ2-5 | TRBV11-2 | CASSPHGTRVQETQYF | TGTGCCAGCAGCCCTCACGGTACCAGAGTTCAAGAGACCCAGTACTTC
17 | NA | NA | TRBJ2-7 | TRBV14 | CASSQFYTGTEGYEQYF | TGTGCCAGCAGCCAATTTTACACCGGGACTGAGGGCTACGAGCAGTACTTC
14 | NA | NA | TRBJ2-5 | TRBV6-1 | CASSDPEIHGTQYF | TGTGCCAGCAGTGACCCGGAGATTCATGGGACCCAGTACTTC
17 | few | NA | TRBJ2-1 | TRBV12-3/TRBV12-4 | CASSLGTIISSYNEQFF | TGTGCCAGCAGTTTAGGGACTATCATTAGCTCCTACAATGAGCAGTTCTTC
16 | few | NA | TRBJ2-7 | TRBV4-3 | CASSQDAIVGSYEQYF | TGCGCCAGCAGCCAAGATGCCATTGTGGGCTCCTACGAGCAGTACTTC
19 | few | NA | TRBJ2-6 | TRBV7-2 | CASSQPGRKRTSGANVLTF | TGTGCCAGCAGCCAACCAGGACGCAAAAGGACCTCTGGGGCCAACGTCCTGACTTTC
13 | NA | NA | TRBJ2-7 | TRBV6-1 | CASMGIGTYEQYF | TGTGCCAGCATGGGGATCGGGACCTACGAGCAGTACTTC
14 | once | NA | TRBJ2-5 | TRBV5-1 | CASKGGVALETQYF | TGCGCCAGCAAGGGGGGAGTGGCCTTGGAGACCCAGTACTTC
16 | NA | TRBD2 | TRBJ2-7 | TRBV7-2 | CASSPRTSGGSVAQYF | TGTGCCAGCAGCCCACGGACTAGCGGGGGGTCTGTTGCGCAGTACTTC
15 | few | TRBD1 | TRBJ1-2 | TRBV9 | CASSVALQGAYGYTF | TGTGCCAGCAGCGTAGCCTTACAGGGGGCCTATGGCTACACCTTC
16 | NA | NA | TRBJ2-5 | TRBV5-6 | CASSLAIARYQETQYF | TGTGCCAGCAGCTTGGCGATAGCCAGGTACCAAGAGACCCAGTACTTC
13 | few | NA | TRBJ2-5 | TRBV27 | CASSPPGHKTQYF | TGTGCCAGCAGTCCCCCGGGACACAAGACCCAGTACTTC
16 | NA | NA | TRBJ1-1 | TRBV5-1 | CASSPLGRRVEAEAFF | TGCGCCAGCAGCCCGCTTGGTCGAAGGGTAGAGGCTGAAGCTTTCTTT
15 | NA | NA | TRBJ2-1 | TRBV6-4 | CASRARRSSYNEQFF | TGTGCCAGCAGAGCCCGGCGAAGCTCCTACAATGAGCAGTTCTTC
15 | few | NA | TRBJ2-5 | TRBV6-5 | CASSYGGGRQETQYF | TGTGCCAGCAGTTACGGTGGGGGGAGACAAGAGACCCAGTACTTC
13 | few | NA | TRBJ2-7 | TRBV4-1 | CASRSSTSEEQYF | TGCGCCAGCAGATCCAGCACCTCGGAGGAGCAGTACTTC